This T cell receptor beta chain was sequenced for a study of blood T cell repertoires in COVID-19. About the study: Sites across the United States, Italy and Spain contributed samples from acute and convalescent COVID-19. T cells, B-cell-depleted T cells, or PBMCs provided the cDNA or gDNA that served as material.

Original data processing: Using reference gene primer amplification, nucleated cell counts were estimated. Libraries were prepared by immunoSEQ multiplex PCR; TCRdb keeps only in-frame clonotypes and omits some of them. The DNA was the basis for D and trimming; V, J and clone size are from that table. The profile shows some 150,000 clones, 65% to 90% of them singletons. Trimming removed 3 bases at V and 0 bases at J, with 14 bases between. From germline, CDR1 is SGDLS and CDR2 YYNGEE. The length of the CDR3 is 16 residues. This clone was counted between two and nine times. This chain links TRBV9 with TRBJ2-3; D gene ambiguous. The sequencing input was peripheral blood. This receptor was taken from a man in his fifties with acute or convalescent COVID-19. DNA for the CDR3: TGTGCCAGCAGCGCCTCGTCGGCGGTTAGCACAGATACGCAGTATTTT. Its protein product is CASSASSAVSTDTQYF.